One sample yielded the 14 T cell receptor beta chains listed below, sequenced in a study of control samples from healthy donors and cancer patients. Here immunoSEQ multiplex PCR was the method, and the copy in TCRdb shows in-frame clones only, minus some. The table lists under 150,000 clones, 75% to 90% of them singletons, with less than 5% in the top ten. Sample: blood. The receptors come from a man aged 25-40 years in good health.

This chain connects TRBV7-9 to TRBJ1-5, with unresolved D. V was pared by 3 bases and J by 3 bases, with 9 bases between. The CDR3 extends over 14 amino acids. From germline, CDR1 is SEHNR and CDR2 FQNEAQ (reference sequence). This CDR3 reads CASSFWDSNQPQHF. In DNA, the CDR3 is TGTGCCAGCAGCTTTTGGGATTCCAATCAGCCCCAGCATTTT.

Details on this clone: Other DNA sequences in this specimen translate into the identical CDR3. The V call is TRBV5-6, the J call TRBJ1-5, with 9 bases matching TRBD1. Losses at the gene ends were 4 bases for V and 6 bases for J; bases not matched to a gene: 11. Germline V lookup: CDR1 SGHDT, CDR2 YYEEEE. The CDR3 sequence is 16 residues long. The CDR3 nucleotides read TGTGCCAGCAGCATCAGGGGAACAGGGGGCTTTCAGCCCCAGCATTTT. It codes for CASSIRGTGGFQPQHF.

The chain has TRBV19 and TRBJ2-7; 10 bases are a match to TRBD2. Germline CDR1 and CDR2: LNHDA and SQIVND (reference sequence). CDR3 length: 16 residues. V shed 3 bases, J shed 1 base, and the junction held 6 bases outside the gene matches. CDR3 sequence (DNA): TGTGCCAGTAGTATCCGCCCGACTAGCGGGTCCTACGAGCAGTACTTC. Translated, it gives CASSIRPTSGSYEQYF.

The rearrangement joins TRBV24-1 to TRBJ2-7; TRBD1 matches at 8 bases. This CDR3 is 12 amino acids long. Germline-derived CDR1 and CDR2 are KGHDR and SFDVKD. The J segment lost 6 bases and the V segment lost 5 bases, leaving 2 bases of the junction unmatched. The CDR3 sequence: CATSGTGSEQYF. The CDR3 DNA reads TGTGCCACCAGTGGGACAGGGTCCGAGCAGTACTTC.

This clone turned up a few times. The chain joins TRBV11-3 to TRBJ2-3, with 9 bases identical to TRBD2. This CDR3 has 18 residues. Germline trimming cut 3 bases from V and 5 bases from J; bases unmatched to any gene: 15. Germline CDR1 SGHNT, CDR2 YENEEA. This CDR3 is CASSFSVGGRAIKDTQYF. Here the CDR3 DNA reads TGTGCCAGCAGCTTTAGCGTAGGCGGGAGGGCCATTAAAGATACGCAGTATTTT.

This chain connects TRBV7-2 to TRBJ2-5, with D maybe TRBD2 (5 bases). This CDR3 spans 14 amino acids. Germline CDR1 SGHTA, CDR2 FQGNSA. V lost 2 bases, J lost 1 base, and 8 bases lay in between. This CDR3 is CASSLYGVQETQYF. The CDR3 nucleotides are TGTGCCAGCAGCTTATACGGGGTCCAAGAGACCCAGTACTTC.

The V call is TRBV15, the J call TRBJ1-2; a possible D gene is TRBD1 (6 bases). Looked up from germline, CDR1 is LNHNV and CDR2 is YYDKDF (reference sequence). The V and J ends lost 5 bases and 7 bases respectively, with 11 bases between them. This CDR3 contains 12 residues. CDR3 loop: CATSRNRAGYTF. The CDR3 region has the DNA TGTGCCACCAGCCGCAACAGGGCTGGCTACACCTTC.

J is TRBJ2-7 and V is TRBV7-9; no firm D call. The CDR3 has 12 amino acids. The V end lost 3 bases, the J end lost 1 base, and 4 bases lay between the germline ends. From germline, CDR1 is SEHNR and CDR2 FQNEAQ (reference sequence). As DNA, the CDR3 is TGTGCCAGCAGCTTCCTATCCTACGAGCAGTACTTC. It codes for CASSFLSYEQYF. Full variable domain (rest looked up from reference TRBV7-9 and TRBJ2-7): DTGVSQNPRHKITKRGQNVTFRCDPISEHNRLYWYRQTLGQGPEFLTYFQNEAQLEKSRLLSDRFSAERPKGSFSTLEIQRTEQGDSAMYLCASSFLSYEQYFGPGTRLTVT.

This chain joins TRBV29-1 and TRBJ2-1, with TRBD2 as a possible D gene (6 bases). This CDR3 contains 14 residues. The ends were cut back, 8 bases at V and 2 bases at J, with 16 bases in the middle. Germline CDR1 reads SQVTM; CDR2 reads ANQGSEA. For the CDR3, the DNA is TGCAGCCTATCAGACCGACTAGCCTACAATGAGCAGTTCTTC. This encodes CSLSDRLAYNEQFF.

The chain recombines TRBV6-1 with TRBJ1-4, with D hard to call. There are 16 residues in the CDR3. The germline CDR1 and CDR2 sequences are MNHNS and SASEGT. V was shortened by 0 bases and J by 8 bases, with 16 bases between the two germline ends. The CDR3 DNA follows: TGTGCCAGCAGTGAAGCGAACTATCTCTTCGAAGAAAAACTGTTTTTT. Protein sequence: CASSEANYLFEEKLFF.

The chain links TRBV28 to TRBJ1-1; D perhaps matches TRBD1 (5 bases). V shed 1 base and J shed 6 bases, with 9 bases lying between them. CDR3 length equals 13 residues. Germline CDR1 is MDHEN and CDR2 is SYDVKM. Here the CDR3 reads CASSLSGGAEAFF. CDR3 nucleotides: TGTGCCAGCAGTTTATCGGGGGGGGCTGAAGCTTTCTTT. The full variable domain, with the rest looked up from reference TRBV28 and TRBJ1-1, is DVKVTQSSRYLVKRTGEKVFLECVQDMDHENMFWYRQDPGLGLRLIYFSYDVKMKEKGDIPEGYSVSREKKERFSLILESASTNQTSMYLCASSLSGGAEAFFGQGTRLTVV.

The V gene is TRBV19, the J gene TRBJ2-7; possible D gene TRBD2, 8 bases. This CDR3 comprises 14 residues. Germline-derived CDR1 and CDR2 are LNHDA and SQIVND (reference sequence). The V gene lost 5 bases and the J gene lost 7 bases, with 18 bases spanning the gap. DNA of the CDR3: TGTGCCAGTAGTCCCCGGGAGGGGGCGATTGAGCAGTACTTC. Translating it yields CASSPREGAIEQYF.

The CDR3 here is CASSPTGVNEQFF. The CDR3 bases are TGTGCCAGCAGTCCAACAGGGGTCAATGAGCAGTTCTTC. The chain has TRBV27 and TRBJ2-1; TRBD1 matches 7 bases. J lost 6 bases, V lost 5 bases, and 4 bases had no gene match. This CDR3 has 13 residues. The germline CDR1 and CDR2 sequences are MNHEY and SMNVEV (reference sequence).

This chain joins TRBV2 and TRBJ1-1, with no clear D. Germline CDR1 SNHLY, CDR2 FYNNEI. This CDR3 comprises 10 residues. V lost 6 bases, J lost 11 bases, and 10 bases lay in between. The CDR3 reads CASSQVVAFF. The CDR3 DNA reads as TGTGCCAGCAGCCAGGTTGTGGCTTTCTTT.